This T cell receptor (beta chain) was found in a study of neurological immune-mediated disorders. Study details: About 90% of the roughly 35 multiple sclerosis patients had relapsing-remitting disease; 3 had secondary progressive.

The CDR3 has 15 residues. The V and J ends lost 6 bases and 2 bases, in that order; junction bases with no gene match: 4. Germline lookup yields CDR1 MNHEY and CDR2 SVGEGT. TCRdb reprocessed the 5' RACE reads via MiXCR and lists one record per CDR3 protein. The sample includes about 41,000 distinct CDR3 sequences, roughly 2.5% of them seen just once. This clonotype was recorded at least ten times. This clonotype originated in a man aged 25-40 years with multiple sclerosis. The chain couples TRBV6-2 or TRBV6-3 to TRBJ2-1; 10 bases are shared with TRBD2. The sequenced sample consisted of PBMCs. CDR3 DNA: TGTGCCAGCAGACTCGGGACTAGCGCCTACAATGAGCAGTTCTTC. Translation gives CASRLGTSAYNEQFF.